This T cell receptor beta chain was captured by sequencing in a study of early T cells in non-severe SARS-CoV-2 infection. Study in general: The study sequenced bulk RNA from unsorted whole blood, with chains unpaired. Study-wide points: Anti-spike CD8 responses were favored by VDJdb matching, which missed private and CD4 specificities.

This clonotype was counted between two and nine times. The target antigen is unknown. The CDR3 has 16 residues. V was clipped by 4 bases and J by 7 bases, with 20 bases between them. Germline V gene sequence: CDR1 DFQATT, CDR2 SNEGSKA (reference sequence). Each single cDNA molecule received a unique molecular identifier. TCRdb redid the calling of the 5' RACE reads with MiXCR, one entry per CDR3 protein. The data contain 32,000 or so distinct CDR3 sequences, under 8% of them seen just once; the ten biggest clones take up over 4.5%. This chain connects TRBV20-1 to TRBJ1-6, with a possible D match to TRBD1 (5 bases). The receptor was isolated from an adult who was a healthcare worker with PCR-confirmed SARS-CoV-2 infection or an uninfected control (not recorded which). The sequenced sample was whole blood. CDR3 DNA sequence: TGCAGTGCTAAAAACGCGGGGCAGGCTCAAAATTCACCCCTCCACTTT. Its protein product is CSAKNAGQAQNSPLHF.